Listed below are T cell receptor beta chains from one sample, sequenced in a study of PD-1 blockade in classical Hodgkin lymphoma. Profiled with immunoSEQ multiplex PCR; TCRdb holds only in-frame clones, not every one. The sample consists of roughly 100,000 clones, 85% to 95% of them appearing once. This material consisted of peripheral blood mononuclear cells (PBMCs), taken before the fourth cycle of nivolumab. The receptors derive from a human donor with classical Hodgkin lymphoma. Both conserved end residues are trimmed from each CDR3.

TRBV6-4	TRBJ1-1	ASSADPAYTEAF
TRBV7-6	TRBJ2-1	ASSLALAGEQF
TRBV27	TRBJ1-1	ASSPGGGQGGNTEAF
TRBV6-5	TRBJ1-5	ASSYSWVPNQPQH
TRBV27	TRBJ2-2	ASIGGGANTGELF
TRBV6-4	TRBJ2-1	ASSGSELPYNEQF
TRBV7-6	TRBJ1-1	ASSLARREAF
TRBV7-9	TRBJ1-2	ASSVSPGRSEYGYT
TRBV14	TRBJ1-2	ASSQSRALPDGYT
TRBV29-1	TRBJ1-2	SVELRSTGYGYT
TRBV7-9	TRBJ2-1	ASRRQGSPHNEQF
TRBV9	TRBJ2-5	ASTGLAGGPGTQY
TRBV6-4	TRBJ2-1	ASSDSLLADNNEQF
TRBV9	TRBJ2-3	ASSVAPVLTDTQY
TRBV9	TRBJ2-3	ASSPRDTQY
TRBV13	TRBJ1-1	ASSEGETAF
TRBV27	TRBJ2-7	ASSAFPGEPAYEQY
TRBV5-1	TRBJ2-1	ASSPGAGGPGSYNEQF
TRBV7-8	TRBJ2-3	ASSSQSAVQDTQY
TRBV7-9	TRBJ2-2	ASSFPAGAAGELF
TRBV5-4	TRBJ2-5	ASSLVVAKGGAQETQY
TRBV5-6	TRBJ2-7	ASSRVMGAGVYEQY
TRBV4-2	TRBJ2-7	ASSHSGTYEQY
TRBV27	TRBJ2-1	ASSFGRGNEQF
TRBV30	TRBJ2-7	AWSVPEVFSYEQY
TRBV5-1	TRBJ2-7	ASNRLAGVDEQY
TRBV28	TRBJ1-5	ASSYATGVGNQPQH
TRBV5-1	TRBJ2-1	ASSLGREGYNEQF